This T cell receptor (beta chain) was observed in a study of cytomegalovirus exposure and HLA in healthy donors (TCRdb year 2017). The study in broad terms: According to a later analysis, one platform produced both the 100 to 150 validation repertoires and the 720 or so repertoires of the first cohort. The aim of the study was to test whether cataloging public T cell receptors could identify signatures of past pathogen exposure. Besides the first cohort of 550 to 750 subjects, a separate validation cohort made up of about 120 different subjects was used. High-throughput TCR immunosequencing, statistical association of individual TCRs with disease status, and machine learning were combined to predict cytomegalovirus infection status.

With regard to this clone: The specificity of this receptor is unknown. Base qualities were left out, and no much larger clone turns up one base away.

Broad study findings and their caveats: A later analysis found that TCRs clustered in the first cohort also tended to co-occur in the approximately 120 validation repertoires, with 94% of cluster scores above 0. In both the original and validation cohorts, the classifier was reported to diagnose cytomegalovirus status with high specificity and sensitivity. The authors suggested that the approach could potentially be generalized to other disease states and immunological phenotypes. All 120 or so repertoires were used to score co-occurrence in the validation cohort in a later analysis, because that analysis had no HLA typing for the cohort. The study gave a list of 150 to 200 TCR beta chains associated with cytomegalovirus. Most TCR sequences were seen in very few donors, while some public TCRs were found in many individuals. A few of the identified cytomegalovirus-associated TCR beta chains were confirmed in vitro to be specific for cytomegalovirus antigens.

The donors were included in the validation cohort of 120 subjects, a group kept apart from the roughly 700-subject first cohort. Library preparation used the immunoSEQ multiplex PCR assay. The study's own analysis went as follows. To diagnose cytomegalovirus status from the catalog of TCR beta chain sequences, a statistical classification framework was built. TCRdb took over this immuneACCESS table, retaining in-frame rearrangements with V and J assigned. Such tables are incomplete; in checked studies, under half of the missing clones stem from an unresolved V gene, and the remainder is unexplained. Clone size and V and J calls were adopted from that table, with D and trimming inferred from the DNA. A total of about 300,000 clones appear in this sample, around 87% of them only once. The biggest ten clones account for roughly 0.93% of the sample. Including the terminal cysteine and phenylalanine, the CDR3 comprises 16 residues. Only the CDR3 DNA stays, 48 bases, in frame from base 1. Taken from the germline V gene, the CDR1 and CDR2 loops are SGHDT and YYEEEE. V has 0 bases trimmed and J has 8 bases trimmed; junction bases matching no gene number 9.

Input material: PBMCs. The origin of this receptor is a woman aged 18-29 years in good health and CMV-seronegative. The receptor chain draws on TRBV5-6 and TRBJ2-1; 9 bases in the junction line up with TRBD2. The DNA sequence follows: TGTGCCAGCAGCTTGGGTAGCGGGAGCGTTGGCTATGAGCAGTTCTTC. The resulting protein is CASSLGSGSVGYEQFF.